Given below is one TCR beta chain in context. Its specificity is not known. This specimen belongs to a study of monozygotic twins with cystic fibrosis. Overall study context: Roughly 3 micrograms of fragmented DNA underwent around 15 PCR cycles for library preparation.

Study-wide points: Median Simpson clonality of 0.0095 suggested naive T cells predominated.

This table comes from immunoSEQ multiplex PCR, and its TCRdb copy is limited to in-frame clones, with some not included. The sample lists tens of thousands of clones; 84% were seen once. This CDR3 has 12 residues. From germline, CDR1 is GTSNPN and CDR2 SVGIG (reference sequence). Trimming shortened V by 6 bases and J by 5 bases, and 13 bases separated the two germline ends. The V gene is TRBV30, the J gene TRBJ1-1; D not resolved. This sequence was found in a girl aged 2-9 years with cystic fibrosis. The sample was blood. The chain's CDR3 is CACSPSSTEAFF. CDR3 sequence (DNA): TGTGCCTGTTCCCCATCTAGTACTGAAGCTTTCTTT.